This T cell receptor beta chain was retrieved from a study of regulatory T cells in long-lasting Graves disease. Study results and limitations: Examination was confined to peripheral blood, excluding thyroid tissue. Possibly, too few samples lowered accuracy.

Only a few counts were recorded for this clonotype. Its specificity is not known. Stated time point: newly diagnosed GD, antithyroid drugs for less than 3 months. Extracted RNA from PBMCs served as the source of the TCR library. V lost 4 bases and J lost 6; bases outside the gene matches: 6. The CDR3 extends over 13 amino acids. CDR1 is SEHNR, CDR2 FQNEAQ, per germline (reference sequence). Relying on iRepertoire HTBI primers and Arm-PCR of CDR3 regions, the team built TCR beta libraries. TCRdb reprocessed the multiplex PCR reads with MiXCR, giving one entry per CDR3 protein. Of more than 400,000 distinct CDR3 sequences listed, about a sixth are singletons. The sample was also linked to a second study, of T cells in Graves' hyperthyroidism and ophthalmopathy. That paper notes: It was uncontrolled infection, other autoimmune disease, pregnancy or lactation that excluded patients. Clinical symptoms, serum thyroxine, TRAb, thyroid ultrasound and orbital computed tomography informed diagnoses.

This TCR was sampled from a man between 35 and 55 years old with Graves disease. This chain connects TRBV7-9 to TRBJ2-7, with 7 bases fitting TRBD1. The sequencing used peripheral blood mononuclear cells (PBMCs), collected at new diagnosis, from a patient treated with antithyroid drugs. The CDR3 coding sequence is TGTGCCAGCAGCTCACCGGGACAGATCGAGCAGTACTTC. Translating gives CASSSPGQIEQYF.